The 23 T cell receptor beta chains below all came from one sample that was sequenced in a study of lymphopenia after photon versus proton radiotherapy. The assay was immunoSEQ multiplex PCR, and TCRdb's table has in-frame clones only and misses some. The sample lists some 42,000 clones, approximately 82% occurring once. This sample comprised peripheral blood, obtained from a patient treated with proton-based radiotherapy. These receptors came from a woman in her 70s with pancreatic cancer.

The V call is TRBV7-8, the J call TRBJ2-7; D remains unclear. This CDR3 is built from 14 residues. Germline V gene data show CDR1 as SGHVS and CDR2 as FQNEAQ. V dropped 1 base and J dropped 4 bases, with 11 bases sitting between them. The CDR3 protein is CASSLVALGYEQYF. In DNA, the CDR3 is TGTGCCAGCAGCTTAGTCGCTCTTGGGTACGAGCAGTACTTC.

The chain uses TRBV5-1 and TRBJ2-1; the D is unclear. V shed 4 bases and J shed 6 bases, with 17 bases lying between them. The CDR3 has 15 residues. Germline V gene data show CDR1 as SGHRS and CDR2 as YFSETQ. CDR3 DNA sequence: TGCGCCAGCAGCCCCCGCCCAGCTAAGGGCAATGAGCAGTTCTTC. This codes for CASSPRPAKGNEQFF.

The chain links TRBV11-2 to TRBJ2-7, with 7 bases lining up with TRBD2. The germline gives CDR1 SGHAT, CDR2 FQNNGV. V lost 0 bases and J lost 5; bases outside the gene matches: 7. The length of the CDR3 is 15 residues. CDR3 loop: CASSLEWVAGHEQYF. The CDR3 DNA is TGTGCCAGCAGCTTAGAATGGGTAGCGGGCCACGAGCAGTACTTC.

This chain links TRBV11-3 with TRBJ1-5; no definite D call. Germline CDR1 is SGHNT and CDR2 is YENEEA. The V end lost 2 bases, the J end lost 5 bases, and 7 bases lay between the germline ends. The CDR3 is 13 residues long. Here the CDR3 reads CASSLMGDQPQHF. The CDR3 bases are TGTGCCAGCAGCTTAATGGGCGATCAGCCCCAGCATTTT.

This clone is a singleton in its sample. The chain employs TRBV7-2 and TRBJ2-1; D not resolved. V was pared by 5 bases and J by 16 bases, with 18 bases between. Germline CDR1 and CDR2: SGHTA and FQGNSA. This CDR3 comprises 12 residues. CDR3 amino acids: CASSQVPSEQFF. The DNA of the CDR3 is TGTGCCAGCAGCCAGGTTCCGTCGGAACAATTCTTC.

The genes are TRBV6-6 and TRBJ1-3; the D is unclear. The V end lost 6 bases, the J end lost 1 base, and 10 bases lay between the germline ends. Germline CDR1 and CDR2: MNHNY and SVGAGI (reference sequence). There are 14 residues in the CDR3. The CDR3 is CASRPEGSGNTIYF. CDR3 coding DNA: TGTGCCAGCAGACCCGAAGGATCTGGAAACACCATATATTTT.

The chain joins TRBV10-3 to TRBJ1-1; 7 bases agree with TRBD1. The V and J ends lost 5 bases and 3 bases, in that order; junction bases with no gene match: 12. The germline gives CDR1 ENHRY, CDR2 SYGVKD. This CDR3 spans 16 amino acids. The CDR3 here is CAISNVEKGADTEAFF. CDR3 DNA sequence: TGTGCCATCAGTAATGTGGAGAAGGGGGCGGACACTGAAGCTTTCTTT.

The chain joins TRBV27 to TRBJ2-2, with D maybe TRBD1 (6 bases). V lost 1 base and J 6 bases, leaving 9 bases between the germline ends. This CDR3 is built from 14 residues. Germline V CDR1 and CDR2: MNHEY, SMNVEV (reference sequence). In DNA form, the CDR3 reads TGTGCCAGCAGTTTATTACAGGGAGCCGGGGAGCTGTTTTTT. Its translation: CASSLLQGAGELFF.

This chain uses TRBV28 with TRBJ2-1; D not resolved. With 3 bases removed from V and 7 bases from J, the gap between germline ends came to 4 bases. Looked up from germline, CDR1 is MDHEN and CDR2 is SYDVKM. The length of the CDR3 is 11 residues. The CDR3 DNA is TGTGCCAGCAGTTTTAGGAATGAGCAGTTCTTC. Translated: CASSFRNEQFF.

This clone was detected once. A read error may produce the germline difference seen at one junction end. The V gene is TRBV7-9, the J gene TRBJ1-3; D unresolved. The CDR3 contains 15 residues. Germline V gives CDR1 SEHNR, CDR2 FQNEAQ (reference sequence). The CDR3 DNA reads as TGTGCCAGCAGCCATCAGCCGCCGACTGGATACACCATATATTTT. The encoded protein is CASSHQPPTGYTIYF. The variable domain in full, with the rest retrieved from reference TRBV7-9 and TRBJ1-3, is DTGVSQNPRHKITKRGQNVTFRCDPISEHNRLYWYRQTLGQGPEFLTYFQNEAQLEKSRLLSDRFSAERPKGSFSTLEIQRTEQGDSAMYLCASSHQPPTGYTIYFGEGSWLTVV.

CDR3 loop: CASSLDGTGELFF. The DNA for the CDR3 is TGTGCCAGCAGCTTGGACGGGACCGGGGAGCTGTTTTTT. The V call is TRBV11-3, the J call TRBJ2-2; D uncertain. Germline values: CDR1 SGHNT, CDR2 YENEEA. Deletions cut 3 bases from V and 5 bases from J, with 7 bases between. The CDR3 is made up of 13 amino acids.

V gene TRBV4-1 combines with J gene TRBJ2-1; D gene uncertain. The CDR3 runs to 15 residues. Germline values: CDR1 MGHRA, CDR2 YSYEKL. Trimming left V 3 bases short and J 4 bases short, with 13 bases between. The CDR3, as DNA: TGCGCCAGCAGCCACGCGTTGGGCGGTTACAATGAGCAGTTCTTC. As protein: CASSHALGGYNEQFF.

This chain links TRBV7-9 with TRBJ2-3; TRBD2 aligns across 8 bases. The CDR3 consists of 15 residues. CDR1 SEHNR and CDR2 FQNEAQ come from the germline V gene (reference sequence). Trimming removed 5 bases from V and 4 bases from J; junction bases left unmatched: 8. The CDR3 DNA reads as TGTGCCAGCAGCCCCAACCTAGCGGGCTCAGATACGCAGTATTTT. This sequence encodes CASSPNLAGSDTQYF.

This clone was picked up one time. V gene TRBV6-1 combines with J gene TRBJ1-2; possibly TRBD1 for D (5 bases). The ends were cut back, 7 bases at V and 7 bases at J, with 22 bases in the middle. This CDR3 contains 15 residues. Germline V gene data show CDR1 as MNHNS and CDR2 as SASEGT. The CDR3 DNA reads TGTGCCAGCACCCAAGAACAGGTTGGGAGGGGTGGCTACACCTTC. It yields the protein CASTQEQVGRGGYTF.

CDR3 coding DNA: TGTGCCAGCAGTTTAGCGAGCTCCTACAATGAGCAGTTCTTC. Its translation is CASSLASSYNEQFF. The chain carries TRBV27 and TRBJ2-1, with D unclear. The germline V gene has CDR1 MNHEY and CDR2 SMNVEV (reference sequence). The CDR3 contains 14 residues. The germline V and J ends were trimmed by 2 bases and 0 bases, with 5 bases remaining between them.

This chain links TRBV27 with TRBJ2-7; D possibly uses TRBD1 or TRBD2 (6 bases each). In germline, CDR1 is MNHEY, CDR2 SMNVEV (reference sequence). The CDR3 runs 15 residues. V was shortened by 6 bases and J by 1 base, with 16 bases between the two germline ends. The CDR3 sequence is CASSEGQGTSYEQYF. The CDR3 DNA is TGTGCCAGCAGCGAGGGGCAGGGGACTTCCTACGAGCAGTACTTC.

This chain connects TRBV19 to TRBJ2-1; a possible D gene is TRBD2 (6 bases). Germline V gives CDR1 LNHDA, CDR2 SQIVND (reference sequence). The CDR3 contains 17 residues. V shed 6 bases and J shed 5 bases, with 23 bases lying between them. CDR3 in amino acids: CASRPGAGQTGDNEQFF. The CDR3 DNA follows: TGTGCCAGTAGGCCGGGAGCCGGACAAACCGGGGACAATGAGCAGTTCTTC.

CDR3 sequence (DNA): TGCGCCAGCAGCTTGAGGCTAGCGGGAGGGCCGAACTACAATGAGCAGTTCTTC. This gives the protein CASSLRLAGGPNYNEQFF. This rearrangement joins TRBV5-1 to TRBJ2-1; TRBD2 matches at 12 bases. Germline CDR1 SGHRS, CDR2 YFSETQ. The CDR3 extends over 18 amino acids. The V and J ends lost 1 base and 3 bases, in that order; junction bases with no gene match: 8.

CDR3 protein: CASSLPGTILNEQFF. The CDR3 DNA follows: TGTGCCAGCAGCTTGCCCGGGACTATTTTAAATGAGCAGTTCTTC. The chain employs TRBV7-9 and TRBJ2-1; TRBD2 aligns across 7 bases. From germline, CDR1 is SEHNR and CDR2 FQNEAQ (reference sequence). The V segment lost 3 bases and the J segment 7 bases; nucleotides outside the gene matches: 9. This CDR3 spans 15 amino acids.

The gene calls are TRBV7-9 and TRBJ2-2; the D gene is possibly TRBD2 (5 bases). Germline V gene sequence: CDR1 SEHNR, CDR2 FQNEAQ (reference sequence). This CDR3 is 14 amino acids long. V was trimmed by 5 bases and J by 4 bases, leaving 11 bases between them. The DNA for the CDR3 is TGTGCCAGCAGCCCACTTGGAGGCACCGGGGAGCTGTTTTTT. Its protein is CASSPLGGTGELFF.

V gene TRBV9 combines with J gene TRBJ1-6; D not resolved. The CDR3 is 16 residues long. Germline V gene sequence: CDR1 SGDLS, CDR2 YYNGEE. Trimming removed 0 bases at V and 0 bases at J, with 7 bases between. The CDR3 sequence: CASSVDQSSYNSPLHF. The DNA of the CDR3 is TGTGCCAGCAGCGTAGACCAGAGCTCCTATAATTCACCCCTCCACTTT.

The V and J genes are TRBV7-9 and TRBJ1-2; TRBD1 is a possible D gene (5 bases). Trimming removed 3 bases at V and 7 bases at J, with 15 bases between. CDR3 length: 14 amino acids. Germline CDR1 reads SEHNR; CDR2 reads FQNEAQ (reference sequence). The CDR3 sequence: CASSFVGGRGGYTF. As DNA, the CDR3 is TGTGCCAGCAGCTTCGTTGGGGGACGGGGTGGCTACACCTTC.

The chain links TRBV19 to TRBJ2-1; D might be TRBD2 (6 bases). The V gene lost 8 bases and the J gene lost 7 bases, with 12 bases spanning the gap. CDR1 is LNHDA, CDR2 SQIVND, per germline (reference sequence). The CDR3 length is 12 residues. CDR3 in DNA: TGTGCCAGTTCCGGCGGAGGGAATGAGCAGTTCTTC. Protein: CASSGGGNEQFF. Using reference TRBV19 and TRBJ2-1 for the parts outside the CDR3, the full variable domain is DGGITQSPKYLFRKEGQNVTLSCEQNLNHDAMYWYRQDPGQGLRLIYYSQIVNDFQKGDIAEGYSVSREKKESFPLTVTSAQKNPTAFYLCASSGGGNEQFFGPGTRLTVL.